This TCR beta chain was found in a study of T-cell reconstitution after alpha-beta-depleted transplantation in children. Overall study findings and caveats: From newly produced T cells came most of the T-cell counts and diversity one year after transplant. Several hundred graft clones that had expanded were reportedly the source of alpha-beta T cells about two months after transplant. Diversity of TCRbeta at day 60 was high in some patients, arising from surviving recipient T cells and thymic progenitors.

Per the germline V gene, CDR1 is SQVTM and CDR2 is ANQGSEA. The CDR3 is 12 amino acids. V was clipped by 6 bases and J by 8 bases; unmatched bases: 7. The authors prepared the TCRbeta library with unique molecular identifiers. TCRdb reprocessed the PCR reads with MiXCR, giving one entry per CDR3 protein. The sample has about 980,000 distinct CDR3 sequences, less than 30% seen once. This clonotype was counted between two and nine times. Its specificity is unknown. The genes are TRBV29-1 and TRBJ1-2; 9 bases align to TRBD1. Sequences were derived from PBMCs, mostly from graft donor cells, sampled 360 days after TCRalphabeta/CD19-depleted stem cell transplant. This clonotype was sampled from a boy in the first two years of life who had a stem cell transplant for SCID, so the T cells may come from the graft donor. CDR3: CSVRDRASGYTF. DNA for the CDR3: TGCAGCGTCCGGGACAGGGCTAGCGGCTACACCTTC.